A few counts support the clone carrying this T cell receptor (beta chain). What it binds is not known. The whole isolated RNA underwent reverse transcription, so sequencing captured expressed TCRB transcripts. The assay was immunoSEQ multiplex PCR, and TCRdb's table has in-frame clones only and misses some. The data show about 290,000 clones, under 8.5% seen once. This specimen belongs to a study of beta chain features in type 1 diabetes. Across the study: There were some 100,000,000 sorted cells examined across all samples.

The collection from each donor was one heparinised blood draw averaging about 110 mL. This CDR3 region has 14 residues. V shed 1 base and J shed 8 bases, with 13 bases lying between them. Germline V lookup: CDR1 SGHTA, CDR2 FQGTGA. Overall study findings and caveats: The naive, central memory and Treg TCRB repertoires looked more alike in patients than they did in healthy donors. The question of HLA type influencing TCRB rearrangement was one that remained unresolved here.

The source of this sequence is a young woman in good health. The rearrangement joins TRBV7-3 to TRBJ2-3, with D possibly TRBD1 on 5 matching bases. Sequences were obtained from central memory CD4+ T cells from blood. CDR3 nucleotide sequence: TGTGCCAGCAGCTTAAAATCGGACACGGGTACGCAGTATTTT. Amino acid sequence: CASSLKSDTGTQYF. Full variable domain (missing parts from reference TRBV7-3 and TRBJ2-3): GAGVSQTPSNKVTEKGKYVELRCDPISGHTALYWYRQSLGQGPEFLIYFQGTGAADDSGLPNDRFFAVRPEGSVSTLKIQRTERGDSAVYLCASSLKSDTGTQYFGPGTRLTVL.